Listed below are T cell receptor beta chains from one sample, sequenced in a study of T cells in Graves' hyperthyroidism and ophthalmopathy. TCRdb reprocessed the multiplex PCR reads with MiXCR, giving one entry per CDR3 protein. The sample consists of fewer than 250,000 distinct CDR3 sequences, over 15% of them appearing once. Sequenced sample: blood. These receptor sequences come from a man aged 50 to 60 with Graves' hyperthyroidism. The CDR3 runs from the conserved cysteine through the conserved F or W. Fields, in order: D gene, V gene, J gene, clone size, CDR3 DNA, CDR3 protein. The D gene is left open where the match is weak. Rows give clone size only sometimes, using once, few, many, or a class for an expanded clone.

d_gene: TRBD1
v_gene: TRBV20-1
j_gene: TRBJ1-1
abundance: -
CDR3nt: TGCAGTGCTAGACCTCCGACGAGGGACAGGGGGTCCGCCGAAGCTTTCTTT
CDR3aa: CSARPPTRDRGSAEAFF

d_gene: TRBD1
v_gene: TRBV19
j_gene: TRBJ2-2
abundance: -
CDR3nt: TGTGCCAGTAGTATGGTAACAGGGGGCACCGGGGAGCTGTTTTTT
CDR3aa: CASSMVTGGTGELFF

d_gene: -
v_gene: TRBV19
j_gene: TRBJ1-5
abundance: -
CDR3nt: TGTGCCAGTAGGGTTACGGGCTTCAATCAGCCCCAGCATTTT
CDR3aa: CASRVTGFNQPQHF

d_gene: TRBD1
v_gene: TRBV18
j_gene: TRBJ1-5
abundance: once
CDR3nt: TGTGCCAGCTCAGAACAGGGGGCTAGCAATCAGCCCCAGCATTTT
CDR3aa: CASSEQGASNQPQHF

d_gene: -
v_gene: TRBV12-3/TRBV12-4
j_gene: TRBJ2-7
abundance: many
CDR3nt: TGTGCCAGCAGTTTTGCCGGGGTCGACGAGCAGTACTTC
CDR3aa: CASSFAGVDEQYF

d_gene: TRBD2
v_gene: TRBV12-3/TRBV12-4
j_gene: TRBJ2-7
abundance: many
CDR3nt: TGTGCCAGCAGTGGATGGACTAGCGGGACAGAGGAGCAGTACTTC
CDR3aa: CASSGWTSGTEEQYF

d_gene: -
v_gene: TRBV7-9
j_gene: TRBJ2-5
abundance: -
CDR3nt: TGTGCCAGCAGCCAAGGGGGCGGCGGGGCGTACCAAGAGACCCAGTACTTC
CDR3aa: CASSQGGGGAYQETQYF

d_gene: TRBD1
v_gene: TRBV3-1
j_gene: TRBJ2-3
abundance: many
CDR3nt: TGTGCCAGCAGCCAAACCGGGACAGGGAGAGATACGCAGTATTTT
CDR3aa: CASSQTGTGRDTQYF

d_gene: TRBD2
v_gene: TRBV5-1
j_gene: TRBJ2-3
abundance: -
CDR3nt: TGCGCCAGCAGCTTGGATCCGGGACTAGCGGGAGGAGATACGCAGTATTTT
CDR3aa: CASSLDPGLAGGDTQYF

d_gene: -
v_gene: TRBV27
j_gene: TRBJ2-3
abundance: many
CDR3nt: TGTGCCAGCATCCCGTGGCGATCCAAAGGGAGGAATACGCAGTATTTT
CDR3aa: CASIPWRSKGRNTQYF

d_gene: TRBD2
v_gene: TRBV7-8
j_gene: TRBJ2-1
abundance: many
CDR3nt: TGTGCCAGCAGCTTAGCGCGAGCGGGAGGGGCTCAGTTCTTC
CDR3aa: CASSLARAGGAQFF

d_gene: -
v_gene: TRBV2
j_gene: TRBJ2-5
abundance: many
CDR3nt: TGTGCCAGCAGATACAGGGGAGGACAAGAGACCCAGTACTTC
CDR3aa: CASRYRGGQETQYF

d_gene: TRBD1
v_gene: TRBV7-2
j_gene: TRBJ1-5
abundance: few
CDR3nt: TGTGCCAGCAGCTTAGTTCCAGGGGGTCAGCCCCAGCATTTT
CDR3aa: CASSLVPGGQPQHF

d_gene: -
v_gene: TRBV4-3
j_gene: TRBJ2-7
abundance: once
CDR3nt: TGCGCCAGCAGCCAAGATCAACTAGCTACCTGCGAGCAGTACTTC
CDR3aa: CASSQDQLATCEQYF

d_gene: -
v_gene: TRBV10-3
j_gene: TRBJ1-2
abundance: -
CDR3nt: TGTGCCATCTGGCCAGAAAATAACTATGGCTACACCTTC
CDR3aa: CAIWPENNYGYTF

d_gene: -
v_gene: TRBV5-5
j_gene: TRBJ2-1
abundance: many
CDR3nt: TGTGCCAGCAGCTCGGGGCCGGGGAATGAGCAGTTCTTC
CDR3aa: CASSSGPGNEQFF

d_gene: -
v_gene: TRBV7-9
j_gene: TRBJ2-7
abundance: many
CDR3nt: TGTGCCAGCAGCTTAGCTCTGGGCGACGAGCAGTACTTC
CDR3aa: CASSLALGDEQYF

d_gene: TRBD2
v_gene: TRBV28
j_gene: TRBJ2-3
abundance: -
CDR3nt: TGTGCCAGCAGGGATTCCGGGACTAGCGGGAGCCCAGATACGCAGTATTTT
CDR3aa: CASRDSGTSGSPDTQYF

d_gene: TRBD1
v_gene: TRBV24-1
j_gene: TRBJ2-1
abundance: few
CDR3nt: TGTGCCACCAGTGGCGGGACAGGGGGCTCCGATGAGCAGTTCTTC
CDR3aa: CATSGGTGGSDEQFF

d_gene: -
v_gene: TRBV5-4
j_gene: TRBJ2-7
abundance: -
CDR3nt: TGTGCCAGCAGTACCCTGGGAAAGAACTACGAGCAGTACTTC
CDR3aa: CASSTLGKNYEQYF

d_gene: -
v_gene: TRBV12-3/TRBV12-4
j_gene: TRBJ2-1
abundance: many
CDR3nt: TGTGCCAGCAGTCGCCGTTCGCATGATGAGCAGTTCTTC
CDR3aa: CASSRRSHDEQFF

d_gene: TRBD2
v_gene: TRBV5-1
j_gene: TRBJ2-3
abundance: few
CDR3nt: TGCGCCAGCAGCATCGGACTAGCGGGGAGCACAGATACGCAGTATTTT
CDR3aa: CASSIGLAGSTDTQYF

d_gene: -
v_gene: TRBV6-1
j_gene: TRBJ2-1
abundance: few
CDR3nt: TGTGCCAGCACCACATCCGGACTGACCTACAATGAGCAGTTCTTC
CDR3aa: CASTTSGLTYNEQFF

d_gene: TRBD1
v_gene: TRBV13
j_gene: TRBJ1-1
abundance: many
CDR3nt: TGTGCCAGCAGCCTCGGACAGGGGGCGACTGAAGCTTTCTTT
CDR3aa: CASSLGQGATEAFF

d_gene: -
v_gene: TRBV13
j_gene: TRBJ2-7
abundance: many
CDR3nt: TGTGCCAGCAGCTCCCGGTCGGCGGGCTCCTACGAGCAGTACTTC
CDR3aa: CASSSRSAGSYEQYF

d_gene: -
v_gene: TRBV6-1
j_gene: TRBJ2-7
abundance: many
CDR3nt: TGTGCCAGCAGTGAGGGGCCCCGGTTCTACGAGCAGTACTTC
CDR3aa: CASSEGPRFYEQYF

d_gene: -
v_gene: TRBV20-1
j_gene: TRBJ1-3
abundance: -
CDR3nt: TGCAGTGCTAGGGGACATCGCTCTGGAAACACCATATATTTT
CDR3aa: CSARGHRSGNTIYF

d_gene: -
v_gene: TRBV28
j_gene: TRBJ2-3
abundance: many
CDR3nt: TGTGCCAGCAGTCCAGGGTTGGGTATTAGCACAGATACGCAGTATTTT
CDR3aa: CASSPGLGISTDTQYF

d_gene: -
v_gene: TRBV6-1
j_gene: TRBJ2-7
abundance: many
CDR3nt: TGTGCCAGCAGAGACTTCTACGAGCAGTACTTC
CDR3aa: CASRDFYEQYF

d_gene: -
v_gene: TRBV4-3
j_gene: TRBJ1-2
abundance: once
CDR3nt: TGCGCCAGCAGCCACCCCAGGGGAGACCGCGGCGGCTACACCTTC
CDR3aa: CASSHPRGDRGGYTF

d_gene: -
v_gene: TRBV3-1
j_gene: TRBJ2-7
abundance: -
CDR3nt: TGTGCCAGCAGCCAGACCTCGGGGGCCCACCTACACGAGCAGTACTTC
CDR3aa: CASSQTSGAHLHEQYF

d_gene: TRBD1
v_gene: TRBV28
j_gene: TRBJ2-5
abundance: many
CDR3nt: TGTGCCAGCAGTTTTTCTGGACAGGGGGACGAGACCCAGTACTTC
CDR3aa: CASSFSGQGDETQYF

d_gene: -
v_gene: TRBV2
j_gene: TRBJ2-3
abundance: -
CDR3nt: TGTGCCGGCGCGGGCAGGGTCAGCACAGATACGCAGTATTTT
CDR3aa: CAGAGRVSTDTQYF

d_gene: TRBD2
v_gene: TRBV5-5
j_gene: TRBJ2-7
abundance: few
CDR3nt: TGTGCCAGCAGCTTGTATACGGGAGGGCCCTACGAGCAGTACTTC
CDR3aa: CASSLYTGGPYEQYF

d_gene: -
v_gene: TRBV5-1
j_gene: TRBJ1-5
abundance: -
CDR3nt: TGCGCCAGCAGCTTGGACTGGGGTCCTACTCAGCCCCAGCATTTT
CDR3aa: CASSLDWGPTQPQHF

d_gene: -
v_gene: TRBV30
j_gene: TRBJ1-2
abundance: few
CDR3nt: TGTGCCTGGAGGGGGCTACGGGGAAGAGACTATGGCTACACCTTC
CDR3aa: CAWRGLRGRDYGYTF

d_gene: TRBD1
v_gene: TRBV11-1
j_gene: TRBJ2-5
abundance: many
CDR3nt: TGTGCCAGCAGCTTGGACAGGAGGCACGGGACCCAGTACTTC
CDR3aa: CASSLDRRHGTQYF

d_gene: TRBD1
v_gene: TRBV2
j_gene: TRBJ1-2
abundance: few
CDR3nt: TGTGCCAGCACCAGACAGGGAGTCGGCTATGGCTACACCTTC
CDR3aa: CASTRQGVGYGYTF

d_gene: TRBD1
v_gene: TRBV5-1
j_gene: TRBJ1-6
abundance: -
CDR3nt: TGCGCCAGCAGCCCTTGGGGAGCAGGGGGTTATAATTCACCCCTCCACTTT
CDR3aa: CASSPWGAGGYNSPLHF